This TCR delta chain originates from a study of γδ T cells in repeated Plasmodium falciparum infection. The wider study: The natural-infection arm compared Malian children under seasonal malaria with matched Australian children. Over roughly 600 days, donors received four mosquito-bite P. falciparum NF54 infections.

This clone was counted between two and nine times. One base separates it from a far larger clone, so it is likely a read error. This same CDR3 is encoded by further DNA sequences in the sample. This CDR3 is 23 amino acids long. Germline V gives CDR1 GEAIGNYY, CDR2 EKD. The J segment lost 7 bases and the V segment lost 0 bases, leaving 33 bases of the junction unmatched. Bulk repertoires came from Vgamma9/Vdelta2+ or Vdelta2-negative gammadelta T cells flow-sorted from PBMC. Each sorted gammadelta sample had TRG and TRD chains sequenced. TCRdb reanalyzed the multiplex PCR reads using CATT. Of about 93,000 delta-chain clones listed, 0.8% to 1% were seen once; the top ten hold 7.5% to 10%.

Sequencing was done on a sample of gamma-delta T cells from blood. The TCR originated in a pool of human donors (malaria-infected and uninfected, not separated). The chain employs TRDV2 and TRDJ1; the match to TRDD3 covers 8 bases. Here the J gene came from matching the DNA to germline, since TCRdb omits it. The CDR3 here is CACDTAGRARVWGTRPLSPKLIF. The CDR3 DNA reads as TGTGCCTGTGACACCGCCGGTCGGGCCAGAGTCTGGGGGACTCGACCCCTATCGCCTAAACTCATCTTT.